Listed below are T cell receptor beta chains from one sample, sequenced in a study of blood T cell repertoires in COVID-19. Libraries were prepared by immunoSEQ multiplex PCR; TCRdb keeps only in-frame clonotypes and omits some of them. The data contain 200,000 to 250,000 clones, just under 90% of them singletons. The sample comprised peripheral blood. The receptors were sampled from a man aged 55 to 70 who had recovered from COVID-19. Each CDR3 is given with its conserved first and last residue. The D gene is left open where the match is weak. Clone size is given for some rows only: seen once, a few or many times, or a class if the clone is expanded.

j_call | v_call | d_call | clone_size | cdr3_aa | cdr3_nt
TRBJ1-3 | TRBV9 | . | . | CASSVDPSSGNTIYF | TGTGCCAGCAGCGTAGACCCCAGCTCTGGAAACACCATATATTTT
TRBJ1-2 | TRBV19 | TRBD1 | . | CASSITGAANYGYTF | TGTGCCAGTAGTATTACAGGGGCCGCTAACTATGGCTACACCTTC
TRBJ2-7 | TRBV28 | . | . | CASSLTLARGPGYEQYF | TGTGCCAGCAGTCTAACCTTAGCCAGGGGTCCGGGCTACGAGCAGTACTTC
TRBJ2-3 | TRBV7-2 | . | . | CASSYDRTTDTQYF | TGTGCCAGCAGCTATGACAGGACCACAGATACGCAGTATTTT
TRBJ2-2 | TRBV18 | . | once | CASSPLQGTNTGELFF | TGTGCCAGCTCACCTCTACAGGGGACTAACACCGGGGAGCTGTTTTTT
TRBJ2-7 | TRBV5-6 | . | . | CASSLNPGHRSYEQYF | TGTGCCAGCAGCTTAAATCCGGGACACCGGTCATACGAGCAGTACTTC
TRBJ1-1 | TRBV6-1 | . | . | CASSELSRGEAFF | TGTGCCAGCAGTGAACTTAGTAGGGGGGAAGCTTTCTTT
TRBJ1-4 | TRBV27 | TRBD1 | . | CASKWWGQANEKLFF | TGTGCCAGCAAATGGTGGGGACAGGCTAATGAAAAACTGTTTTTT
TRBJ2-6 | TRBV9 | . | . | CASSVPGQRASGANVLTF | TGTGCCAGCAGCGTCCCGGGACAAAGAGCCTCTGGGGCCAACGTCCTGACTTTC
TRBJ2-7 | TRBV5-1 | . | . | CASQSGSSYEQYF | TGCGCCAGCCAGTCGGGTTCCTCCTACGAGCAGTACTTC
TRBJ1-1 | TRBV7-5 | . | . | CVRSYEPGVLNTEAFF | TGTGTCAGAAGCTATGAGCCGGGTGTTTTGAACACTGAAGCTTTCTTT
TRBJ2-3 | TRBV5-1 | TRBD2 | . | CASSFLLAGVKDTQYF | TGCGCCAGCAGCTTCCTTCTAGCGGGAGTGAAAGATACGCAGTATTTT
TRBJ1-1 | TRBV12-3/TRBV12-4 | TRBD1 | . | CASSKEWDREAFF | TGTGCCAGCAGTAAGGAATGGGACAGAGAAGCTTTCTTT
TRBJ1-2 | TRBV6-1 | . | . | CASSDIRGTAYGYTF | TGTGCCAGCAGTGACATACGCGGGACTGCTTATGGCTACACCTTC
TRBJ1-5 | TRBV2 | . | . | CASSLQDQPQHF | TGTGCCAGCAGTCTACAGGACCAGCCCCAGCATTTT
TRBJ1-5 | TRBV5-4 | TRBD1 | once | CASSLVRDRENQPQHF | TGTGCCAGCAGCTTGGTCCGGGACAGGGAAAATCAGCCCCAGCATTTT
TRBJ2-2 | TRBV19 | TRBD1 | . | CATRGIRQGPTGELFF | TGTGCCACTCGGGGGATTAGACAGGGGCCCACCGGGGAGCTGTTTTTT
TRBJ1-5 | TRBV7-9 | TRBD1 | . | CASSRQGDQPQHF | TGTGCCAGCAGCCGACAGGGGGATCAGCCCCAGCATTTT
TRBJ1-2 | TRBV19 | . | . | CASSINGYGYTF | TGTGCCAGTAGTATAAACGGCTATGGCTACACCTTC
TRBJ1-3 | TRBV3-1/TRBV3-2 | TRBD1 | . | CASSTARGLSGNTIYF | TGTGCCAGCAGCACCGCCAGGGGGCTGTCTGGAAACACCATATATTTT
TRBJ1-5 | TRBV18 | . | once | CASSPQGRDQPQHF | TGTGCCAGCTCACCACAGGGGAGGGATCAGCCCCAGCATTTT
TRBJ2-2 | TRBV11-2 | TRBD2 | . | CASSALAGLNTGELFF | TGTGCCAGCAGCGCCCTAGCGGGATTGAACACCGGGGAGCTGTTTTTT
TRBJ2-3 | TRBV5-1 | . | . | CASSLGSPGADTQYF | TGCGCCAGCAGCTTGGGATCACCGGGGGCAGATACGCAGTATTTT
TRBJ1-3 | TRBV12-3/TRBV12-4 | . | . | CASSFLNTIYF | TGTGCCAGCAGTTTTCTCAACACCATATATTTT
TRBJ1-5 | TRBV7-6 | . | . | CASSLEGRGSNQPQHF | TGTGCCAGCAGCTTAGAGGGCAGGGGAAGCAATCAGCCCCAGCATTTT
TRBJ2-6 | TRBV7-2 | . | once | CASSGQFSGANVLTF | TGTGCCAGCAGCGGTCAGTTCTCTGGGGCCAACGTCCTGACTTTC
TRBJ2-5 | TRBV5-1 | . | . | CASSLGRGSQETQYF | TGCGCCAGCAGCTTGGGTCGGGGGTCTCAAGAGACCCAGTACTTC
TRBJ1-1 | TRBV6-5 | . | . | CASTNGPDRSAFF | TGTGCCAGCACCAACGGGCCCGACAGGTCGGCTTTCTTT
TRBJ2-7 | TRBV2 | TRBD2 | . | CASSKRSGSREQYF | TGTGCCAGCTCTAAACGTAGCGGGAGTCGCGAGCAGTACTTC
TRBJ1-2 | TRBV5-1 | . | . | CASSFLARAGGNTF | TGCGCCAGCAGCTTCCTAGCCCGGGCGGGGGGCAACACCTTC
TRBJ1-1 | TRBV10-1 | . | . | CASSESSGRGNTEAFF | TGCGCCAGCAGTGAGTCCAGTGGCCGGGGGAACACTGAAGCTTTCTTT
TRBJ1-5 | TRBV19 | TRBD1 | . | CASSPSSTGADQPQHF | TGTGCCAGTAGTCCCAGTAGCACAGGGGCCGATCAGCCCCAGCATTTT
TRBJ2-3 | TRBV5-1 | . | . | CASNPDRTPQDTQYF | TGCGCCAGCAACCCGGACAGAACCCCTCAGGATACGCAGTATTTT
TRBJ2-2 | TRBV6-5 | . | . | CASSYSLAYPTGELFF | TGTGCCAGCAGTTACTCTTTAGCCTATCCGACCGGGGAGCTGTTTTTT
TRBJ1-2 | TRBV30 | TRBD1 | . | CAWSMGQGATGYTF | TGTGCCTGGAGTATGGGACAGGGGGCAACCGGCTACACCTTC
TRBJ2-7 | TRBV9 | . | . | CASSVTGYTYEQYF | TGTGCCAGCAGCGTCACGGGGTATACCTACGAGCAGTACTTC
TRBJ2-1 | TRBV19 | TRBD1 | . | CATGQVLYNEQFF | TGTGCCACCGGACAGGTTCTGTACAATGAGCAGTTCTTC
TRBJ2-1 | TRBV9 | TRBD2 | . | CASSVGSGAVNEQFF | TGTGCCAGCAGCGTAGGGAGCGGGGCAGTAAATGAGCAGTTCTTC
TRBJ2-3 | TRBV5-1 | . | . | CASSLEHLSTDTQYF | TGCGCCAGCAGCTTGGAACACCTCAGCACAGATACGCAGTATTTT
TRBJ2-6 | TRBV7-3 | . | . | CASSPRLSGANVLTF | TGTGCCAGCAGCCCGCGACTCTCTGGGGCCAACGTCCTGACTTTC
TRBJ2-7 | TRBV5-1 | TRBD1 | . | CASSHGQGLYEQYF | TGCGCCAGCAGCCACGGACAGGGACTCTACGAGCAGTACTTC
TRBJ2-2 | TRBV19 | . | . | CASSIIVRVAGELFF | TGTGCCAGTAGTATAATTGTCAGGGTGGCCGGGGAGCTGTTTTTT
TRBJ2-1 | TRBV10-3 | TRBD2 | . | CAISESQREGQTGEQFF | TGTGCCATCAGTGAGTCCCAGCGGGAGGGCCAGACGGGAGAGCAGTTCTTC
TRBJ2-1 | TRBV7-3 | . | . | CASSLSGGNEQFF | TGTGCCAGCAGCTTAAGCGGAGGAAATGAGCAGTTCTTC
TRBJ2-7 | TRBV3-1/TRBV3-2 | . | . | CASGVGVYEQYF | TGTGCCAGCGGAGTCGGAGTTTACGAGCAGTACTTC
TRBJ2-3 | TRBV5-1 | . | . | CASSFLHTDTQYF | TGCGCCAGCAGCTTCTTACACACAGATACGCAGTATTTT
TRBJ2-7 | TRBV27 | TRBD1 | . | CASSSGTGAFWPYEQYF | TGTGCCAGCAGTTCGGGGACAGGGGCCTTCTGGCCCTACGAGCAGTACTTC
TRBJ2-1 | TRBV19 | TRBD2 | once | CASTSTSGSYNEQFF | TGTGCCAGTACCTCCACTAGCGGGAGCTACAATGAGCAGTTCTTC
TRBJ1-5 | TRBV6-1 | . | few | CASSDLGSAYSNQPQHF | TGTGCCAGCAGTGACCTCGGGTCAGCATATAGCAATCAGCCCCAGCATTTT
TRBJ1-5 | TRBV19 | TRBD1 | . | CASSGTGGNQPQHF | TGTGCCAGTAGCGGGACAGGAGGAAATCAGCCCCAGCATTTT
TRBJ1-1 | TRBV9 | . | . | CASSVREAEAFF | TGTGCCAGCAGCGTACGTGAGGCTGAAGCTTTCTTT
TRBJ2-7 | TRBV7-9 | . | . | CASSLDRAHEQYF | TGTGCCAGCAGCTTAGACAGGGCCCACGAGCAGTACTTC
TRBJ2-1 | TRBV25-1 | TRBD2 | . | CASLRGGGDEQFF | TGTGCCAGCCTCCGGGGGGGAGGGGATGAGCAGTTCTTC
TRBJ1-1 | TRBV3-1/TRBV3-2 | TRBD1 | . | CASRGQGMNTEAFF | TGTGCCAGCCGCGGACAGGGAATGAACACTGAAGCTTTCTTT
TRBJ1-3 | TRBV5-1 | TRBD1 | . | CASSSEQGYGNTIYF | TGCGCCAGCAGCTCCGAACAGGGGTACGGAAACACCATATATTTT
TRBJ2-5 | TRBV2 | TRBD1 | . | CASSTIQGEETQYF | TGTGCCAGCAGTACGATACAGGGGGAAGAGACCCAGTACTTC
TRBJ1-3 | TRBV7-9 | . | . | CASSLGPISGNTIYF | TGTGCCAGCAGCTTGGGGCCGATCTCTGGAAACACCATATATTTT
TRBJ2-1 | TRBV27 | TRBD2 | . | CASRNSGGSYNEQFF | TGTGCCAGCAGAAACAGCGGGGGCTCCTACAATGAGCAGTTCTTC